These 22 T cell receptor beta chains originate from one sample sequenced in a study of PD-1 blockade in mismatch repair-deficient tumors. Measured with immunoSEQ multiplex PCR; TCRdb has only the in-frame clones, and not every one. Altogether more than 85,000 clones are present, over 75% being singletons, with the ten largest covering 6.3%. The sequencing here drew on peripheral blood, taken approximately 35 weeks after starting pembrolizumab. Every receptor here comes from an adult with mismatch repair-deficient cancer.

J is TRBJ2-7 and V is TRBV5-6; D unclear. This CDR3 contains 15 residues. The V gene lost 4 bases and the J gene lost 0 bases, with 14 bases spanning the gap. Germline V gives CDR1 SGHDT, CDR2 YYEEEE. In nucleotides, the CDR3 is TGTGCCAGCAGCGTCCGGGCCCTAAGCTCCTACGAGCAGTACTTC. Translating it yields CASSVRALSSYEQYF.

This clone was observed a single time. V is TRBV25-1 and J is TRBJ2-1, with TRBD1 identical over 9 bases. CDR1 and CDR2 (germline): MGHDK, SYGVNS. The CDR3 sequence is 14 residues long. V lost 6 bases, J lost 5 bases, and 5 bases stayed unmatched. The CDR3 DNA is TGTGCCAGCAGGGGACAGGGCGCCAACAATGAGCAGTTCTTC. Translation gives CASRGQGANNEQFF.

The chain employs TRBV28 and TRBJ1-1; D is unresolved. Germline V gene data show CDR1 as MDHEN and CDR2 as SYDVKM. V was clipped by 5 bases and J by 10 bases, with 20 bases between them. The CDR3 consists of 14 residues. CDR3 DNA: TGTGCCAGCAGTAGCCCTAAAGAGGTGGCGGGAGCTTTCTTT. Translated, it gives CASSSPKEVAGAFF.

This chain links TRBV5-6 with TRBJ2-1, with TRBD2 matching 9 bases. The germline V gene encodes CDR1 SGHDT and CDR2 YYEEEE. The CDR3 runs 18 residues. After removal of 7 bases from V and 2 bases from J, the junction contained 16 bases not matched to a gene. The CDR3 here is CASVFGSGSIDTYNEQFF. The CDR3 region has the DNA TGTGCCAGCGTCTTCGGTAGCGGGAGTATCGACACCTACAATGAGCAGTTCTTC.

V is TRBV28 and J is TRBJ2-1, with a tentative D call TRBD2 (6 bases). Trimming removed 6 bases at V and 10 bases at J, with 19 bases between. Germline V gene lookup returns CDR1 MDHEN and CDR2 SYDVKM. This CDR3 has 14 residues. The CDR3 loop reads CASRLGGNRGEQFF. The CDR3 DNA reads as TGTGCCAGCAGGTTGGGAGGAAACCGGGGGGAGCAGTTCTTC.

This clone was recorded only once. CDR3 DNA sequence: TGTGCCAGCAGACCGTTTCAAGGGGGGGACTATGGCTACACCTTC. This sequence encodes CASRPFQGGDYGYTF. The genes are TRBV6-4 and TRBJ1-2, with D maybe TRBD1 (6 bases). Trimming took 6 bases from V and 3 from J, leaving 17 bases between them. The length of the CDR3 is 15 residues. Germline CDR1 reads MRHNA; CDR2 reads SNTAGT.

V and J are TRBV5-1 and TRBJ2-1, with TRBD1 as a possible D gene (6 bases). CDR1 and CDR2 from the germline V gene are SGHRS and YFSETQ. V gave up 6 bases and J gave up 3 bases, with 13 bases separating them. CDR3 length: 14 residues. CDR3 sequence: CASTRAGDYNEQFF. The CDR3 DNA reads as TGCGCCAGCACCCGGGCAGGGGACTACAATGAGCAGTTCTTC.

The rearrangement uses TRBV29-1 and TRBJ2-5; possibly TRBD1 for D (6 bases). CDR3 length equals 13 residues. The V and J ends lost 4 bases and 2 bases respectively, with 11 bases between them. Germline CDR1 reads SQVTM; CDR2 reads ANQGSEA. Here the CDR3 DNA reads TGCAGCGTTGGGATAGGGGGACAAGAGACCCAGTACTTC. It specifies CSVGIGGQETQYF. The entire variable domain, with the rest obtained from reference TRBV29-1 and TRBJ2-5, is as follows: SAVISQKPSRDICQRGTSLTIQCQVDSQVTMMFWYRQQPGQSLTLIATANQGSEATYESGFVIDKFPISRPNLTFSTLTVSNMSPEDSSIYLCSVGIGGQETQYFGPGTRLLVL.

V and J are TRBV5-4 and TRBJ2-3, with 12 positions matching TRBD1. This CDR3 is built from 16 residues. Germline loops: CDR1 SGHNT, CDR2 YYREEE (reference sequence). V dropped 3 bases and J dropped 3; count of bases not matched to a gene: 5. Here the CDR3 DNA reads TGTGCCAGCAGCTATGGGACAGGGGGCGCGACAGATACGCAGTATTTT. Protein: CASSYGTGGATDTQYF. The variable domain in full, completed from reference TRBV5-4 and TRBJ2-3, reads ETGVTQSPTHLIKTRGQQVTLRCSSQSGHNTVSWYQQALGQGPQFIFQYYREEENGRGNFPPRFSGLQFPNYSSELNVNALELDDSALYLCASSYGTGGATDTQYFGPGTRLTVL.

This chain links TRBV7-2 with TRBJ1-2, with D uncertain. CDR3 length: 14 residues. The V end lost 1 base, the J end lost 6 bases, and 12 bases lay between the germline ends. Germline V gene lookup returns CDR1 SGHTA and CDR2 FQGNSA. CDR3 loop: CASSLEYTRDGYTF. The CDR3 DNA reads as TGTGCCAGCAGCTTAGAATACACAAGAGATGGCTACACCTTC. The full variable domain, completed using reference TRBV7-2 and TRBJ1-2, is GAGVSQSPSNKVTEKGKDVELRCDPISGHTALYWYRQSLGQGLEFLIYFQGNSAPDKSGLPSDRFSAERTGGSVSTLTIQRTQQEDSAVYLCASSLEYTRDGYTFGSGTRLTVV.

The chain recombines TRBV29-1 with TRBJ1-1; D is unclear. Germline V gene sequence: CDR1 SQVTM, CDR2 ANQGSEA. This CDR3 has 13 amino acids. V lost 5 bases, J lost 0 bases, and 10 bases lay in between. This chain's CDR3 is CSVTPGLNTEAFF. CDR3 nucleotides: TGCAGCGTTACTCCCGGACTGAACACTGAAGCTTTCTTT.

This chain connects TRBV5-4 to TRBJ2-3; 9 bases match TRBD2. The CDR3 contains 14 residues. Trimming removed 5 bases from V and 6 bases from J; junction bases left unmatched: 7. Germline V gene sequence: CDR1 SGHNT, CDR2 YYREEE (reference sequence). CDR3 protein: CASSSREGWDTQYF. CDR3 nucleotides: TGTGCCAGCAGTTCGCGGGAGGGCTGGGATACGCAGTATTTT.

This chain links TRBV9 with TRBJ2-2; the D is unclear. The length of the CDR3 is 15 residues. V was pared by 0 bases and J by 7 bases, with 13 bases between. Germline V gives CDR1 SGDLS, CDR2 YYNGEE. The DNA for the CDR3 is TGTGCCAGCAGCGTAGAATTGAGGCGCGGCGGGGAGCTGTTTTTT. It encodes CASSVELRRGGELFF.

The genes are TRBV10-1 and TRBJ1-5; 10 nucleotides agree with TRBD1. V lost 4 bases and J lost 7; bases outside the gene matches: 7. This CDR3 region has 15 residues. Per germline, CDR1 WNHNN and CDR2 SYGVQD (reference sequence). CDR3 DNA: TGCGCCAGCAGTGGGGACAGGGGAAGGGACCAGCCCCAGCATTTT. Protein product: CASSGDRGRDQPQHF.

The V call is TRBV7-9, the J call TRBJ2-1, with D possibly being TRBD2 (5 bases). CDR1 SEHNR and CDR2 FQNEAQ come from the germline V gene (reference sequence). V lost 3 bases, J lost 8 bases, and 17 bases lay in between. The CDR3 runs to 15 residues. CDR3 in DNA: TGTGCCAGCAGCTTGAGGGCGCGCCCGCAGGATGAGCAGTTCTTC. Translation: CASSLRARPQDEQFF.

This chain links TRBV13 with TRBJ2-1; TRBD2 matches 14 bases. CDR1 PRHDT and CDR2 FYEKMQ come from the germline V gene (reference sequence). V lost 4 bases and J lost 0; bases outside the gene matches: 8. The CDR3 runs 19 residues. CDR3 coding DNA: TGTGCCAGCAGCTCTCGACTAGCGGGAGGGCGGAGCTCCTACAATGAGCAGTTCTTC. Protein: CASSSRLAGGRSSYNEQFF.

The gene calls are TRBV15 and TRBJ1-3; 9 bases agree with TRBD1. Per the germline V gene, CDR1 is LNHNV and CDR2 is YYDKDF (reference sequence). The V segment lost 4 bases and the J segment 4 bases; nucleotides outside the gene matches: 8. The CDR3 loop spans 16 amino acids. CDR3 coding DNA: TGTGCCACCAGCAAAGACGAGGGACAGGGAGGAAACACCATATATTTT. As protein: CATSKDEGQGGNTIYF.

The chain links TRBV6-1 to TRBJ2-1; D is ambiguous. CDR1 is MNHNS, CDR2 SASEGT, per germline. Deletions cut 5 bases from V and 1 base from J, with 18 bases between. The CDR3 contains 17 residues. The chain's CDR3 is CASSQDDGSPSYNEQFF. DNA of the CDR3: TGTGCCAGCAGTCAAGACGATGGCAGTCCTTCCTACAATGAGCAGTTCTTC.

The chain uses TRBV4-2 and TRBJ2-3, with 11 bases matching TRBD2. After removal of 3 bases from V and 2 bases from J, the junction contained 7 bases not matched to a gene. CDR1 and CDR2 (germline): LGHNA, YNFKEQ. The CDR3 is 17 residues long. The CDR3 sequence: CASSQGGLAGPTDTQYF. For the CDR3, the DNA is TGTGCCAGCAGCCAGGGCGGACTAGCGGGTCCCACAGATACGCAGTATTTT.

This chain connects TRBV19 to TRBJ2-7; 9 bases align to TRBD1. The CDR3 runs 15 residues. Germline CDR1 reads LNHDA; CDR2 reads SQIVND (reference sequence). With V trimmed by 9 bases and J by 2 bases, 11 bases remained unmatched. The CDR3 nucleotides read TGTGCCAGCTCTAACGGACAGGGGCGAACCTACGAGCAGTACTTC. It is translated as CASSNGQGRTYEQYF.

The chain is built from TRBV6-1 and TRBJ2-3; D gene ambiguous. Per germline, CDR1 MNHNS and CDR2 SASEGT. The CDR3 is made up of 13 amino acids. The V end was cut by 5 bases, the J end by 3 bases, with 9 bases between. DNA for the CDR3: TGTGCCAGCAGTCTATTACGTACAGATACGCAGTATTTT. It is translated as CASSLLRTDTQYF.

The chain carries TRBV5-5 and TRBJ1-2, with D possibly being TRBD1 (6 bases). Trimming removed 0 bases from V and 4 bases from J, with 13 bases in between. The CDR3 extends over 15 amino acids. The germline V gene has CDR1 SGHKS and CDR2 YYEKEE (reference sequence). CDR3 nucleotide sequence: TGTGCCAGCAGCTTGGAACAGGGATTTATCTATGGCTACACCTTC. Translating it yields CASSLEQGFIYGYTF.